This T cell receptor (beta chain) stems from a study of regulatory T cells in long-lasting Graves disease. The study, taken as a whole, reports: Samples came from peripheral blood alone, without thyroid tissue.

For TCR beta, libraries came from iRepertoire HTBI primers and Arm-PCR of CDR3 regions. TCRdb re-called the multiplex PCR reads with MiXCR, one entry per CDR3 protein. The table has over 350,000 distinct CDR3 sequences, 14% seen once; the top ten hold around a sixth. Trimming took 3 bases from V and 1 from J; bases not matched to a gene: 6. Germline V lookup: CDR1 MGHRA, CDR2 YSYEKL. The CDR3 extends over 17 amino acids. Time point given: newly diagnosed GD, antithyroid drugs for less than 3 months. Researchers made the TCR library from RNA that was extracted from PBMCs. As to this clonotype: Its antigen is not known.

The same sample was also used in a study of T cells in Graves' hyperthyroidism and ophthalmopathy. Per that study: Stable hyperthyroidism and ophthalmopathy were separated using 13 V-J signatures. With a median lead of approximately 6 months before onset, the model predicted ophthalmopathy.

The receptor's source is a woman between 50 and 59 years old with Graves disease. The V gene is TRBV4-1, the J gene TRBJ2-1, with TRBD2 matching 10 bases. The sequencing used peripheral blood mononuclear cells (PBMCs), collected at new diagnosis, from a patient treated with antithyroid drugs. The CDR3 nucleotides read TGCGCCAGCAGCCAGTCCCATAGCGGGAGGTCCTACAATGAGCAGTTCTTC. Its protein product is CASSQSHSGRSYNEQFF.